Presented here are 16 T cell receptor beta chains from one specimen sequenced in a study of blood T cell repertoires in COVID-19. Profiling relied on immunoSEQ multiplex PCR, and the TCRdb table lists in-frame clones only, not all of them. The sample carries roughly 250,000 clones, approximately 80% recorded once. The sample comprised peripheral blood. These receptors all come from a woman in her 40s with active or convalescent COVID-19.

V usage is TRBV27 and J usage is TRBJ2-2, with a possible D match to TRBD1 (5 bases). The CDR3 extends over 14 amino acids. V was clipped by 10 bases and J by 2 bases, with 14 bases between them. Germline CDR1 MNHEY, CDR2 SMNVEV (reference sequence). This CDR3 reads CATARAVNTGELFF. The CDR3 DNA follows: TGTGCCACCGCCAGGGCAGTCAACACCGGGGAGCTGTTTTTT.

The rearrangement uses TRBV30 and TRBJ2-1, with a tentative D call TRBD1 (6 bases). This CDR3 has 13 residues. The V gene's germline CDR1 is GTSNPN and CDR2 SVGIG (reference sequence). V lost 3 bases and J lost 8, with 14 bases in between. CDR3 nucleotide sequence: TGTGCCTGGAGCAAAGGGGGTTTGGATGAGCAGTTCTTC. Translating gives CAWSKGGLDEQFF.

The rearrangement links TRBV4-1 to TRBJ2-3; possibly TRBD1 for D (6 bases). Trimming took off 0 bases at V and 4 bases at J, with 11 bases between the two ends. Germline V gene sequence: CDR1 MGHRA, CDR2 YSYEKL. This CDR3 contains 15 residues. The DNA for the CDR3 is TGCGCCAGCAGCCAAGAATTACAGGGCCCAGATACGCAGTATTTT. It yields the protein CASSQELQGPDTQYF.

The CDR3 nucleotides read TGTGCCAGTAGTCGACGACAGTTTCTTAACTATGGCTACACCTTC. It translates to CASSRRQFLNYGYTF. This sequence joins TRBV19 and TRBJ1-2, with D maybe TRBD1 (5 bases). CDR3 length equals 15 residues. Germline assignment: CDR1 LNHDA and CDR2 SQIVND (reference sequence). Trimming stripped 5 bases from V and 1 base from J, with 14 bases between.

The chain couples TRBV5-1 to TRBJ2-5; 16 bases match TRBD2. CDR1 and CDR2 (germline): SGHRS, YFSETQ. Trimming removed 4 bases from V and 5 bases from J; junction bases left unmatched: 5. This CDR3 comprises 16 residues. Written as DNA, the CDR3 is TGCGCCAGCAGCGCGGGACTAGCGGGGGGGCATGAGACCCAGTACTTC. Its protein product is CASSAGLAGGHETQYF.

CDR3 protein: CSARLSYEQYV. In DNA form, the CDR3 reads TGCAGTGCCAGACTCTCCTACGAGCAGTACGTC. This chain connects TRBV20-1 to TRBJ2-7; the D is unclear. The V and J ends lost 6 bases and 0 bases respectively, with 6 bases between them. Germline values: CDR1 DFQATT, CDR2 SNEGSKA (reference sequence). The CDR3 length is 11 residues.

The J gene is TRBJ1-6, the V gene TRBV5-6, with TRBD1 matching over 7 bases. J gave up 7 bases and V 4 bases, and 11 bases lay outside the gene matches. There are 16 residues in the CDR3. Germline CDR1 reads SGHDT; CDR2 reads YYEEEE. The CDR3 DNA reads TGTGCCAGCAGCACGGGACCGAGGGGACAGAATTCACCCCTCCACTTT. Residues: CASSTGPRGQNSPLHF.

This clone was detected only once. The CDR3 nucleotides read TGTGCCAGCAGCGCGTTACAGGCCATATATGGCTACACCTTC. This codes for CASSALQAIYGYTF. This chain uses TRBV6-5 with TRBJ1-2; a possible D gene is TRBD1 (5 bases). V was cut by 6 bases and J by 5 bases, with 16 bases left in between. The CDR3 consists of 14 residues. Germline V lookup: CDR1 MNHEY, CDR2 SVGAGI.

V is TRBV2 and J is TRBJ1-5; D is perhaps TRBD1 (5 bases). The CDR3 loop spans 15 amino acids. V was cut by 6 bases and J by 3 bases, with 15 bases left in between. Germline lookup yields CDR1 SNHLY and CDR2 FYNNEI. In DNA form, the CDR3 reads TGTGCCAGCAGCTGGGCAGGGTCGGTCAATCAGCCCCAGCATTTT. This codes for CASSWAGSVNQPQHF.

J is TRBJ1-6 and V is TRBV5-4, with 8 bases matching TRBD1. This CDR3 has 15 residues. The junction had 12 bases not matched to a gene; V was cut back by 9 bases and J by 7 bases. Per the germline V gene, CDR1 is SGHNT and CDR2 is YYREEE (reference sequence). Written as DNA, the CDR3 is TGTGCCACTACCACGGGACAGGAGAGGAATTCACCCCTCCACTTT. It yields the protein CATTTGQERNSPLHF.

The V call is TRBV7-9, the J call TRBJ1-4; possible D gene TRBD1, 5 bases. The CDR3 has 14 residues. Trimming left V 4 bases short and J 8 bases short, with 14 bases between. Germline V gene data show CDR1 as SEHNR and CDR2 as FQNEAQ (reference sequence). The DNA for the CDR3 is TGTGCCAGCAGCTCCCCCTTTGGGGGGGAAAAACTGTTTTTT. Translated: CASSSPFGGEKLFF.

This clone was detected only a few times. The chain recombines TRBV2 with TRBJ1-5; no clear D. Germline CDR1 reads SNHLY; CDR2 reads FYNNEI. With 6 bases removed from V and 1 base from J, the gap between germline ends came to 13 bases. The CDR3 contains 15 residues. The CDR3 sequence: CASSEGAGSNQPQHF. The CDR3 DNA reads as TGTGCCAGCAGCGAGGGAGCGGGAAGCAATCAGCCCCAGCATTTT.

The count of this clone is one. The V gene is TRBV30, the J gene TRBJ2-2; D is uncertain. CDR1 is GTSNPN and CDR2 is SVGIG in the germline V gene (reference sequence). This CDR3 region has 13 residues. The V and J ends lost 2 bases and 4 bases respectively, with 8 bases between them. CDR3 protein: CAWSTVSTGELFF. CDR3 coding DNA: TGTGCCTGGAGTACGGTCTCCACCGGGGAGCTGTTTTTT.

This clone has just a few counts. This chain links TRBV30 with TRBJ1-2, with D unclear. Trimming removed 3 bases from V and 7 bases from J, with 15 bases in between. The CDR3 contains 13 residues. Germline V gene sequence: CDR1 GTSNPN, CDR2 SVGIG (reference sequence). CDR3 nucleotide sequence: TGTGCCTGGAGCGACACTGCGCTGAGTGGCTACACCTTC. Its protein is CAWSDTALSGYTF.

V usage is TRBV9 and J usage is TRBJ1-2; D gene unclear. Deletions cut 0 bases from V and 5 bases from J, with 8 bases between. From germline, CDR1 is SGDLS and CDR2 YYNGEE. The CDR3 has 13 residues. DNA of the CDR3: TGTGCCAGCAGCGTAGACGCGGAGTATGGCTACACCTTC. As protein: CASSVDAEYGYTF.

The rearrangement links TRBV29-1 to TRBJ1-2, with 7 bases aligning to TRBD1. V shed 7 bases and J 4 bases; nucleotides not matched to a gene: 9. This CDR3 has 13 amino acids. Germline assignment: CDR1 SQVTM and CDR2 ANQGSEA. The CDR3 DNA follows: TGCAGCGGGCGACTACAGGGGAGCTATGGCTACACCTTC. As protein: CSGRLQGSYGYTF.